Each of the 22 T cell receptor beta chains below was sequenced from the same sample in a study of T-cell reconstitution after alpha-beta-depleted transplantation in children. As it was prepared, the TCRbeta library received unique molecular identifiers. TCRdb re-analysed the PCR reads in MiXCR, keeping a single row per CDR3 protein. Of approximately 350,000 distinct CDR3 sequences listed, about 9.4% are singletons. The input for sequencing was PBMCs from the stem cell graft donor, taken from the stem cell graft. The receptors shown here come from a human donor who donated a stem cell graft to a child with acute lymphoblastic leukemia.

This clonotype occurred many times. The chain couples TRBV4-1 to TRBJ2-2; 10 bases line up with TRBD2. This CDR3 contains 16 residues. Germline V gene sequence: CDR1 MGHRA, CDR2 YSYEKL. V was clipped by 5 bases and J by 1 base; unmatched bases: 4. Here the CDR3 reads CASSESGRGNTGELFF. The CDR3 bases are TGCGCCAGCAGCGAAAGCGGGAGGGGGAACACCGGGGAGCTGTTTTTT.

The chain is built from TRBV12-3 or TRBV12-4 and TRBJ1-5; D is possibly TRBD1 (6 bases). The CDR3 contains 14 residues. V was pared by 3 bases and J by 5 bases, with 11 bases between. The CDR3 loop reads CASSLPGGDQPQHF. The CDR3 nucleotides read TGTGCCAGCAGTTTGCCGGGGGGCGATCAGCCCCAGCATTTT.

This clonotype was observed many times. The DNA for the CDR3 is TGCAGTGCTAGTCCAGGATTTTACGAGCAGTACTTC. As protein: CSASPGFYEQYF. The chain is built from TRBV20-1 and TRBJ2-7; D ambiguous. Trimming shortened V by 3 bases and J by 4 bases, and 10 bases separated the two germline ends. The CDR3 spans 12 residues. CDR1 is DFQATT, CDR2 SNEGSKA, per germline (reference sequence).

This clonotype was picked up a small number of times. This CDR3 is CASSLRRQAMNTEAFF. The DNA of the CDR3 is TGTGCCAGCAGCTTACGCCGACAGGCCATGAACACTGAAGCTTTCTTT. The rearrangement joins TRBV7-8 to TRBJ1-1, with TRBD1 as a possible D gene (6 bases). The CDR3 is 16 residues long. Germline values: CDR1 SGHVS, CDR2 FQNEAQ. V gave up 2 bases and J gave up 0 bases, with 13 bases separating them.

This clonotype occurred many times. The chain combines TRBV12-3 or TRBV12-4 with TRBJ2-3, with 8 bases identical to TRBD1. The CDR3 covers 14 residues. J gave up 5 bases and V 6 bases, and 7 bases lay outside the gene matches. The CDR3 here is CASSFGQGVDTQYF. The DNA of the CDR3 is TGTGCCAGCAGCTTTGGACAGGGAGTAGATACGCAGTATTTT.

The chain uses TRBV25-1 and TRBJ2-5; tentatively, D is TRBD1 (6 bases). The CDR3 covers 13 residues. V was clipped by 3 bases and J by 4 bases, with 9 bases between them. The germline V gene has CDR1 MGHDK and CDR2 SYGVNS. CDR3 DNA: TGTGCCAGCAGTGATGGGGGCCGAGAGACCCAGTACTTC. This codes for CASSDGGRETQYF.

The rearrangement joins TRBV6-1 to TRBJ2-7; D might be TRBD1 (5 bases). CDR3 length: 18 residues. Between the trimmed V and J ends, which lost 6 bases and 2 bases, there was a span of 26 bases. Germline V gene data show CDR1 as MNHNS and CDR2 as SASEGT. This CDR3 reads CASSREKGSGYTAYEQYF. The CDR3 DNA sequence: TGTGCCAGCAGCCGCGAGAAAGGGTCAGGGTATACAGCCTACGAGCAGTACTTC.

This clonotype has only one observation. This chain links TRBV6-4 with TRBJ2-1; unclear D gene. Trimming took off 6 bases at V and 6 bases at J, with 9 bases between the two ends. The CDR3 has 12 amino acids. Looked up from germline, CDR1 is MRHNA and CDR2 is SNTAGT. Written as DNA, the CDR3 is TGTGCCAGCAGCCGACTCGCCAATGAGCAGTTCTTC. It specifies CASSRLANEQFF.

A few counts support this clonotype. The rearrangement joins TRBV2 to TRBJ1-1; D is undetermined. Per germline, CDR1 SNHLY and CDR2 FYNNEI. The CDR3 totals 10 residues. V lost 8 bases and J 0 bases, leaving 1 base between the germline ends. Here the CDR3 reads CASLNTEAFF. In nucleotides, the CDR3 is TGTGCCAGCCTGAACACTGAAGCTTTCTTT.

This clonotype showed up just a few times. V and J are TRBV4-1 and TRBJ2-2; 7 nucleotides agree with TRBD2. V shed 0 bases, J shed 0 bases, and the junction held 7 bases outside the gene matches. This CDR3 is 18 amino acids long. Germline CDR1 reads MGHRA; CDR2 reads YSYEKL. The CDR3 is CASSQDSSGAANTGELFF. The CDR3 coding sequence is TGCGCCAGCAGCCAAGACTCTAGCGGAGCCGCGAACACCGGGGAGCTGTTTTTT.

This clonotype was seen many times. This chain connects TRBV3-1 to TRBJ1-2; TRBD1 is a possible D gene (6 bases). The germline V gene encodes CDR1 LGHDT and CDR2 YNNKEL (reference sequence). This CDR3 has 13 amino acids. V was trimmed by 4 bases and J by 3 bases, leaving 9 bases between them. This CDR3 is CASSLGGHYGYTF. The CDR3 DNA sequence: TGTGCCAGCAGCCTGGGGGGGCACTATGGCTACACCTTC.

V is TRBV24-1 and J is TRBJ2-1, with TRBD2 matching over 7 bases. V trimming: 4 bases; J trimming: 8 bases; junction bases outside the gene matches: 16. CDR1 and CDR2 from the germline V gene are KGHDR and SFDVKD. This CDR3 contains 17 residues. CDR3 region: CATSDPEASGPPYEQFF. Here the CDR3 DNA reads TGTGCCACCAGTGACCCTGAGGCTAGCGGCCCCCCCTATGAGCAGTTCTTC.

The chain employs TRBV20-1 and TRBJ2-7; D is possibly TRBD1 (5 bases). Germline CDR1 reads DFQATT; CDR2 reads SNEGSKA (reference sequence). Trimming removed 0 bases from V and 0 bases from J, with 12 bases in between. The CDR3 runs to 15 residues. CDR3 region: CSAREGQGNSYEQYF. Here the CDR3 DNA reads TGCAGTGCTAGAGAAGGTCAGGGCAACTCCTACGAGCAGTACTTC.

This clonotype was observed a handful of times. The CDR3 DNA reads as TGCGCCAGCAGCTTACGGCGAGGGAGTGAGCAGTTCTTC. Residues: CASSLRRGSEQFF. This sequence joins TRBV5-1 and TRBJ2-1; tentative D call: TRBD2 (5 bases). The V end was cut by 2 bases, the J end by 9 bases, with 12 bases between. CDR1 and CDR2 (germline): SGHRS, YFSETQ. The CDR3 loop spans 13 amino acids.

This clonotype has just a few counts. This chain connects TRBV3-1 to TRBJ2-7; weak D call: TRBD2 (6 bases). Germline lookup yields CDR1 LGHDT and CDR2 YNNKEL (reference sequence). The CDR3 length is 15 residues. V lost 4 bases, J lost 4 bases, and 17 bases lay in between. Written as DNA, the CDR3 is TGTGCCAGCAGCCCCCTTGACGGGAGTGCATACGAGCAGTACTTC. It specifies CASSPLDGSAYEQYF.

This clonotype was counted between two and nine times. CDR3 sequence: CASSQEAGGPNYEQYF. The CDR3 nucleotides read TGTGCCAGCAGCCAAGAAGCGGGAGGGCCGAACTACGAGCAGTACTTC. The chain recombines TRBV4-2 with TRBJ2-7, with 10 bases lining up with TRBD2. Germline V gene sequence: CDR1 LGHNA, CDR2 YNFKEQ. The CDR3 runs 16 residues. With V trimmed by 0 bases and J by 3 bases, 5 bases remained unmatched.

This clonotype was observed many times. V gene TRBV2 combines with J gene TRBJ2-7, with D hard to call. The V end was cut by 3 bases, the J end by 7 bases, with 4 bases between. CDR3 length equals 10 residues. The germline V gene has CDR1 SNHLY and CDR2 FYNNEI. The CDR3 reads CASSDKEQYF. CDR3 nucleotides: TGTGCCAGCAGTGATAAAGAGCAGTACTTC.

The chain's CDR3 is CASSPSGSGNTIYF. CDR3 coding DNA: TGTGCCAGCAGTCCCTCGGGCTCTGGAAACACCATATATTTT. The genes are TRBV12-3 or TRBV12-4 and TRBJ1-3; D call uncertain. The length of the CDR3 is 14 residues. Trimming pared 5 bases from V and 0 bases from J, leaving 8 bases between.

The gene calls are TRBV10-3 and TRBJ2-7, with 10 bases identical to TRBD1. V was clipped by 7 bases and J by 1 base; unmatched bases: 4. The length of the CDR3 is 14 residues. Germline V gene sequence: CDR1 ENHRY, CDR2 SYGVKD. CDR3 bases: TGTGCCATCACGGGACAGGGGATGTCCTACGAGCAGTACTTC. It is translated as CAITGQGMSYEQYF.

This clonotype was seen at least ten times. This chain uses TRBV7-2 with TRBJ1-3; TRBD1 aligns across 7 bases. The CDR3 sequence is 14 residues long. Losses at the gene ends were 5 bases for V and 4 bases for J; bases not matched to a gene: 5. Germline-derived CDR1 and CDR2 are SGHTA and FQGNSA. CDR3 in amino acids: CASSTGTVGNTIYF. CDR3 bases: TGTGCCAGCAGCACAGGGACAGTAGGAAACACCATATATTTT. The entire variable domain, with the rest obtained from reference TRBV7-2 and TRBJ1-3, is as follows: GAGVSQSPSNKVTEKGKDVELRCDPISGHTALYWYRQSLGQGLEFLIYFQGNSAPDKSGLPSDRFSAERTGGSVSTLTIQRTQQEDSAVYLCASSTGTVGNTIYFGEGSWLTVV.

The chain employs TRBV7-9 and TRBJ2-3; the match to TRBD1 covers 10 bases. The CDR3 spans 15 residues. V shed 7 bases and J 5 bases; nucleotides not matched to a gene: 9. CDR1 SEHNR and CDR2 FQNEAQ come from the germline V gene (reference sequence). CDR3 DNA: TGTGCCAGCACCCCCGGGGACAGGGGTATAGATACGCAGTATTTT. It yields the protein CASTPGDRGIDTQYF.

This clonotype was seen more than once but under ten times. This chain uses TRBV20-1 with TRBJ1-1; a possible D gene is TRBD1 (5 bases). The ends were cut back, 3 bases at V and 3 bases at J, with 11 bases in the middle. There are 13 residues in the CDR3. In germline, CDR1 is DFQATT, CDR2 SNEGSKA (reference sequence). The CDR3 sequence is CSARDLRDTEAFF. DNA for the CDR3: TGCAGTGCTAGGGACCTCAGGGACACTGAAGCTTTCTTT.